Each of the 6 T cell receptor beta chains below was sequenced from the same sample in a study of blood T cell repertoires in COVID-19. Measured with immunoSEQ multiplex PCR; TCRdb has only the in-frame clones, and not every one. The top ten clones hold 6.5% to 9.5% of a sample with 300,000 or so clones, approximately 89% of them seen once. Material for sequencing was peripheral blood. The receptors derive from a woman aged 45-65 years who had recovered from COVID-19.

The chain is built from TRBV19 and TRBJ1-2; D remains unclear. Trimming took off 6 bases at V and 8 bases at J, with 25 bases between the two ends. The CDR3 sequence is 16 residues long. Germline CDR1 is LNHDA and CDR2 is SQIVND (reference sequence). The CDR3 loop reads CASRIRVVVEDQGYTF. The CDR3 coding sequence is TGTGCCAGTAGGATAAGAGTCGTCGTGGAGGACCAAGGCTACACCTTC.

The chain is built from TRBV11-3 and TRBJ2-1; TRBD1 matches at 7 bases. Per the germline V gene, CDR1 is SGHNT and CDR2 is YENEEA. The J segment lost 6 bases and the V segment lost 6 bases, leaving 5 bases of the junction unmatched. CDR3 length: 13 residues. This CDR3 reads CASSAGTVNEQFF. The DNA for the CDR3 is TGTGCCAGCAGTGCCGGGACAGTCAATGAGCAGTTCTTC. Using reference TRBV11-3 and TRBJ2-1 for the parts outside the CDR3, the full variable domain is EAGVVQSPRYKIIEKKQPVAFWCNPISGHNTLYWYLQNLGQGPELLIRYENEEAVDDSQLPKDRFSAERLKGVDSTLKIQPAELGDSAVYLCASSAGTVNEQFFGPGTRLTVL.

The rearrangement links TRBV4-3 to TRBJ1-2; D not certain. V lost 4 bases to trimming and J lost 4 bases, with 10 bases between them. In germline, CDR1 is LGHNA, CDR2 YSLEER. This CDR3 is 13 amino acids long. The CDR3 reads CASSPTTAYGYTF. CDR3 coding DNA: TGCGCCAGCAGCCCCACGACTGCCTATGGCTACACCTTC.

This chain joins TRBV18 and TRBJ1-1; no reliable D call. The CDR3 sequence is 13 residues long. The germline V and J ends were trimmed by 4 bases and 0 bases, with 6 bases remaining between them. CDR1 and CDR2 (germline): KGHSH, LQKENI. For the CDR3, the DNA is TGTGCCAGCTCACAGCTTCTGAACACTGAAGCTTTCTTT. As protein: CASSQLLNTEAFF.

The gene calls are TRBV7-7 and TRBJ1-2, with a possible D match to TRBD1 (6 bases). The CDR3 consists of 16 residues. V was pared by 6 bases and J by 0 bases, with 17 bases between. CDR1 SSHAT and CDR2 FNYEAQ come from the germline V gene (reference sequence). This CDR3 reads CASSFNREPSNYGYTF. The DNA for the CDR3 is TGTGCCAGCAGTTTCAACAGGGAACCCTCTAACTATGGCTACACCTTC.

The J gene is TRBJ1-6, the V gene TRBV10-1; 9 nucleotides agree with TRBD1. Germline trimming cut 7 bases from V and 0 bases from J; bases unmatched to any gene: 13. The germline CDR1 and CDR2 sequences are WNHNN and SYGVQD (reference sequence). CDR3 length: 19 amino acids. The CDR3 DNA is TGCGCCAGCAAACCGGCTTGGGACAGGGACACCTCCTATAATTCACCCCTCCACTTT. Translation: CASKPAWDRDTSYNSPLHF.